What follows are 27 T cell receptor beta chains derived from one specimen sequenced in a study of blood T cell repertoires in COVID-19. Clones were read by immunoSEQ multiplex PCR, and TCRdb kept only the in-frame ones, dropping some. Among about 160,000 clones listed, around nine tenths were seen once. Input material: peripheral blood. The receptors here all came from a man aged 55 to 70 with active or convalescent COVID-19.

This chain connects TRBV4-2 to TRBJ1-1, with 11 bases lining up with TRBD1. From germline, CDR1 is LGHNA and CDR2 YNFKEQ. The V and J ends lost 3 bases and 0 bases, in that order; junction bases with no gene match: 6. The CDR3 runs 17 residues. For the CDR3, the DNA is TGTGCCAGCAGCCACCTCGGGACAGGGGGTTTGAACACTGAAGCTTTCTTT. Amino acids: CASSHLGTGGLNTEAFF.

The chain uses TRBV27 and TRBJ1-1, with D perhaps matching TRBD1 (5 bases). The CDR3 consists of 13 residues. Trimming removed 4 bases at V and 4 bases at J, with 10 bases between. Germline V gene lookup returns CDR1 MNHEY and CDR2 SMNVEV (reference sequence). CDR3 bases: TGTGCCAGCAGTTACCGGGGGGGCACTGAAGCTTTCTTT. It encodes CASSYRGGTEAFF.

V is TRBV7-9 and J is TRBJ2-7, with a tentative D call TRBD1 (5 bases). This CDR3 contains 13 residues. The V gene lost 5 bases and the J gene lost 2 bases, with 10 bases spanning the gap. The germline gives CDR1 SEHNR, CDR2 FQNEAQ (reference sequence). This CDR3 reads CASSQGDTYEQYF. The CDR3 DNA sequence: TGTGCCAGCAGCCAGGGTGATACCTACGAGCAGTACTTC.

This clone occurred a few times. The chain recombines TRBV7-8 with TRBJ2-7; TRBD2 agrees at 8 bases. V shed 5 bases, J shed 7 bases, and the junction held 13 bases outside the gene matches. The CDR3 contains 15 residues. In germline, CDR1 is SGHVS, CDR2 FQNEAQ. The CDR3 DNA sequence: TGTGCCAGCAGCGACCGGGTAGCGGGATCGAGGGAGCAGTACTTC. Its translation is CASSDRVAGSREQYF.

The chain couples TRBV12-3 or TRBV12-4 to TRBJ1-5; TRBD1 is a possible D gene (5 bases). This CDR3 spans 12 amino acids. V lost 8 bases to trimming and J lost 12 bases, with 17 bases between them. CDR3 protein: CASPKLGGVQHF. CDR3 nucleotide sequence: TGTGCCAGCCCGAAACTCGGGGGAGTCCAGCATTTT.

This rearrangement joins TRBV5-1 to TRBJ1-4, with D possibly being TRBD1 (6 bases). The CDR3 runs to 15 residues. In germline, CDR1 is SGHRS, CDR2 YFSETQ. Deletions cut 4 bases from V and 1 base from J, with 11 bases between. CDR3 in amino acids: CASSVTGQTNEKLFF. CDR3 sequence (DNA): TGCGCCAGCAGCGTAACAGGGCAAACTAATGAAAAACTGTTTTTT.

This clone has only one observation. The chain uses TRBV3-1 (or the pseudogene TRBV3-2) and TRBJ2-6; D is perhaps TRBD1 (5 bases). There are 16 residues in the CDR3. The V and J ends lost 2 bases and 0 bases respectively, with 8 bases between them. CDR1 is LGHDT and CDR2 is YNNKEL in the germline V gene (reference sequence). In nucleotides, the CDR3 is TGTGCCAGCAGCCAACGGACAACCTCTGGGGCCAACGTCCTGACTTTC. This sequence encodes CASSQRTTSGANVLTF.

This CDR3 reads CAISESQRTDYEQYF. CDR3 DNA sequence: TGTGCCATCAGTGAGTCCCAGCGGACCGACTACGAGCAGTACTTC. The chain is built from TRBV10-3 and TRBJ2-7, with a tentative D call TRBD2 (5 bases). The CDR3 extends over 15 amino acids. The V end lost 0 bases, the J end lost 3 bases, and 12 bases lay between the germline ends. Germline values: CDR1 ENHRY, CDR2 SYGVKD.

Note on this clone: Other nucleotide sequences in the sample specify the same CDR3. V is TRBV18 and J is TRBJ1-2; maybe TRBD1 (5 bases). Trimming removed 3 bases from V and 5 bases from J, with 10 bases in between. The germline gives CDR1 KGHSH, CDR2 LQKENI. This CDR3 region has 13 residues. The CDR3 loop reads CASSPGGDYGYTF. For the CDR3, the DNA is TGTGCCAGCTCACCGGGGGGAGATTATGGCTACACCTTC.

The chain recombines TRBV5-6 with TRBJ2-3; TRBD2 is a possible D gene (5 bases). The V end lost 2 bases, the J end lost 0 bases, and 7 bases lay between the germline ends. CDR3 length equals 14 residues. The germline V gene encodes CDR1 SGHDT and CDR2 YYEEEE. The CDR3 region is CASSFRGSTDTQYF. The CDR3 DNA reads TGTGCCAGCAGCTTCAGAGGGAGCACAGATACGCAGTATTTT.

In nucleotides, the CDR3 is TGTGCCAGCAGAAGGACAGGGGATAATTCACCCCTCCACTTT. Translating gives CASRRTGDNSPLHF. The chain is built from TRBV6-6 and TRBJ1-6; 9 nucleotides align to TRBD1. J gave up 5 bases and V 6 bases, and 2 bases lay outside the gene matches. The CDR3 has 14 amino acids. CDR1 is MNHNY and CDR2 is SVGAGI in the germline V gene (reference sequence).

Here the CDR3 reads CASSLMTGSEQYF. CDR3 nucleotides: TGTGCCAGCAGCTTAATGACAGGAAGCGAGCAGTACTTC. V gene TRBV7-9 combines with J gene TRBJ2-7, with a weak D call TRBD1 (6 bases). Germline V gene lookup returns CDR1 SEHNR and CDR2 FQNEAQ (reference sequence). This CDR3 region has 13 residues. V lost 2 bases and J 6 bases, leaving 11 bases between the germline ends.

The gene calls are TRBV11-1 and TRBJ2-7; TRBD1 is a possible D gene (5 bases). This CDR3 has 13 residues. V was clipped by 1 base and J by 1 base, with 5 bases between them. Per germline, CDR1 SGHAT and CDR2 FQDESV (reference sequence). CDR3 amino acids: CASSLEGSYEQYF. The CDR3 DNA reads TGTGCCAGCAGCTTAGAGGGGTCCTACGAGCAGTACTTC.

The chain uses TRBV5-1 and TRBJ2-3; D unresolved. Trimming took off 3 bases at V and 2 bases at J, with 7 bases between the two ends. The CDR3 length is 13 residues. CDR1 is SGHRS, CDR2 YFSETQ, per germline. The CDR3 DNA follows: TGCGCCAGCAGCTGGCAGTACACAGATACGCAGTATTTT. Translation: CASSWQYTDTQYF.

As concerns this clone: Within the sample, other DNA sequences also encode this same CDR3. This rearrangement joins TRBV10-3 to TRBJ1-2, with 7 bases identical to TRBD1. This CDR3 has 13 amino acids. Germline V CDR1 and CDR2: ENHRY, SYGVKD. V lost 5 bases to trimming and J lost 2 bases; unmatched junction nucleotides: 2. The CDR3 sequence: CAISRDSNYGYTF. The CDR3 DNA reads TGTGCCATCAGTAGGGACAGCAACTATGGCTACACCTTC.

The chain is built from TRBV27 and TRBJ1-1; tentative D call: TRBD1 (6 bases). The CDR3 runs 14 residues. CDR1 and CDR2 from the germline V gene are MNHEY and SMNVEV (reference sequence). Trimming cost V 5 bases and J 2 bases, with 12 bases left between them. The CDR3 nucleotides read TGTGCCAGCAGTGGCCCAGGGGTTAACACTGAAGCTTTCTTT. This encodes CASSGPGVNTEAFF.

The chain recombines TRBV6-5 with TRBJ1-2; 8 positions match TRBD1. CDR1 is MNHEY and CDR2 is SVGAGI in the germline V gene. Unmatched junction bases numbered 9, after V lost 2 bases and J lost 4 bases. This CDR3 is built from 16 residues. The CDR3 reads CASSYTSPGQGYGYTF. The DNA for the CDR3 is TGTGCCAGCAGTTACACCTCCCCCGGACAGGGCTATGGCTACACCTTC.

The chain links TRBV11-2 to TRBJ2-1; 7 bases fit TRBD1. The CDR3 totals 14 residues. Germline V CDR1 and CDR2: SGHAT, FQNNGV. V lost 0 bases and J lost 6; bases outside the gene matches: 2. Here the CDR3 reads CASSLDRQGNEQFF. The DNA for the CDR3 is TGTGCCAGCAGCTTAGATAGACAGGGCAATGAGCAGTTCTTC.

The rearrangement joins TRBV27 to TRBJ1-2; 9 positions agree with TRBD1. Germline CDR1 is MNHEY and CDR2 is SMNVEV (reference sequence). After removal of 3 bases from V and 5 bases from J, the junction contained 10 bases not matched to a gene. The CDR3 covers 16 residues. CDR3 nucleotide sequence: TGTGCCAGCAGTTTTTTAACAGGGGGCGTCCTTTATGGCTACACCTTC. Its translation is CASSFLTGGVLYGYTF.

On this clone itself: At the DNA level, this CDR3 is encoded by other sequences in the same sample as well. The rearrangement joins TRBV5-1 to TRBJ1-2, with D tentatively TRBD1 (5 bases). Trimming stripped 4 bases from V and 2 bases from J, with 12 bases between. This CDR3 region has 14 residues. The germline gives CDR1 SGHRS, CDR2 YFSETQ. CDR3 in amino acids: CASSPGQGNYGYTF. The CDR3 bases are TGCGCCAGCAGCCCCGGACAAGGGAACTATGGCTACACCTTC.

The J gene is TRBJ1-1, the V gene TRBV29-1; tentatively, D is TRBD1 (6 bases). Germline CDR1 is SQVTM and CDR2 is ANQGSEA. The CDR3 sequence is 13 residues long. Between the trimmed V and J ends, which lost 4 bases and 2 bases, there was a span of 11 bases. The CDR3 is CSVGTGKNTEAFF. In DNA form, the CDR3 reads TGCAGCGTTGGAACAGGGAAAAACACTGAAGCTTTCTTT.

The chain employs TRBV19 and TRBJ1-1; D gene unclear. In germline, CDR1 is LNHDA, CDR2 SQIVND (reference sequence). Deletions cut 7 bases from V and 0 bases from J, with 12 bases between. This CDR3 region has 14 residues. The CDR3 region is CASTPLPLNTEAFF. The CDR3 nucleotides read TGTGCCAGTACCCCCCTCCCCCTGAACACTGAAGCTTTCTTT.

J is TRBJ1-2 and V is TRBV2, with 7 bases matching TRBD1. Germline V gives CDR1 SNHLY, CDR2 FYNNEI. The V and J ends lost 5 bases and 3 bases, in that order; junction bases with no gene match: 6. The CDR3 has 14 residues. CDR3 nucleotides: TGTGCCAGCAGTACAGGGGATTGGGACTATGGCTACACCTTC. Translation: CASSTGDWDYGYTF. The full variable domain, rest sourced from reference TRBV2 and TRBJ1-2, is EPEVTQTPSHQVTQMGQEVILRCVPISNHLYFYWYRQILGQKVEFLVSFYNNEISEKSEIFDDQFSVERPDGSNFTLKIRSTKLEDSAMYFCASSTGDWDYGYTFGSGTRLTVV.

The V and J genes are TRBV3-1 (or the pseudogene TRBV3-2) and TRBJ2-7; the D gene is possibly TRBD2 (5 bases). Germline V gene data show CDR1 as LGHDT and CDR2 as YNNKEL (reference sequence). Trimming took 5 bases from V and 2 from J, leaving 16 bases between them. This CDR3 has 15 amino acids. DNA of the CDR3: TGTGCCAGCAGCGGATCGGGATCGAAGGCCTACGAGCAGTACTTC. Amino acids: CASSGSGSKAYEQYF.

The chain has TRBV27 and TRBJ1-2; 7 bases align to TRBD1. J gave up 8 bases and V 5 bases, and 2 bases lay outside the gene matches. The germline V gene encodes CDR1 MNHEY and CDR2 SMNVEV (reference sequence). The CDR3 is made up of 11 amino acids. This CDR3 reads CASSGTDGYTF. In nucleotides, the CDR3 is TGTGCCAGCAGTGGGACAGACGGCTACACCTTC.

The chain couples TRBV28 to TRBJ2-5; the D gene is possibly TRBD1 (6 bases). Per the germline V gene, CDR1 is MDHEN and CDR2 is SYDVKM. The CDR3 consists of 13 residues. V lost 6 bases to trimming and J lost 1 base, with 9 bases between them. CDR3 DNA: TGTGCCAGCAGCGGACAGTTCCAAGAGACCCAGTACTTC. Its protein is CASSGQFQETQYF. The full variable domain, its missing parts supplied by reference TRBV28 and TRBJ2-5, is DVKVTQSSRYLVKRTGEKVFLECVQDMDHENMFWYRQDPGLGLRLIYFSYDVKMKEKGDIPEGYSVSREKKERFSLILESASTNQTSMYLCASSGQFQETQYFGPGTRLLVL.

CDR3 protein: CASTLDSNTEAFF. DNA of the CDR3: TGTGCCAGCACCCTAGACAGTAACACTGAAGCTTTCTTT. The rearrangement links TRBV12-3 or TRBV12-4 to TRBJ1-1; possibly TRBD1 for D (5 bases). The CDR3 spans 13 residues. The germline V and J ends were trimmed by 7 bases and 2 bases, with 11 bases remaining between them.